The next 32 T cell receptor beta chains were all read from a single sample in a study of cytomegalovirus exposure and HLA in healthy donors. PCR was performed using 60 Vbeta and 13 Jbeta primers. The assay was immunoSEQ multiplex PCR, and TCRdb's table has in-frame clones only and misses some. Of under 200,000 clones listed, roughly four fifths are singletons. The sample comprised PBMCs. The receptors derive from a middle-aged man in good health and CMV-seropositive.

J is TRBJ1-2 and V is TRBV7-2; the match to TRBD1 covers 7 bases. The CDR3 is 14 residues long. Losses at the gene ends were 3 bases for V and 4 bases for J; bases not matched to a gene: 5. Germline loops: CDR1 SGHTA, CDR2 FQGNSA. The CDR3 DNA reads TGTGCCAGCAGCTTCTCCGACAGGGCCTATGGCTACACCTTC. Its translation: CASSFSDRAYGYTF.

The rearrangement uses TRBV4-3 and TRBJ2-2; D perhaps matches TRBD2 (6 bases). The V and J ends lost 4 bases and 0 bases respectively, with 12 bases between them. In germline, CDR1 is LGHNA, CDR2 YSLEER. This CDR3 is built from 16 residues. CDR3 nucleotides: TGCGCCAGCAGCCTTGACCAGCGGGCGAACACCGGGGAGCTGTTTTTT. Translating gives CASSLDQRANTGELFF.

J is TRBJ2-3 and V is TRBV20-1, with D hard to call. Germline V gives CDR1 DFQATT, CDR2 SNEGSKA (reference sequence). Between the trimmed V and J ends, which lost 5 bases and 5 bases, there was a span of 8 bases. CDR3 size: 11 residues. CDR3 region: CSAERGDTQYF. The CDR3 coding sequence is TGCAGTGCTGAAAGAGGAGATACGCAGTATTTT.

DNA of the CDR3: TGTGCCTGGGCCGGGTACGAGGTCCGGGGACTAGCTAGTTTGGATGAGCAGTTCTTC. This translates into CAWAGYEVRGLASLDEQFF. This chain connects TRBV30 to TRBJ2-1; 9 bases are shared with TRBD2. V dropped 5 bases and J dropped 8; count of bases not matched to a gene: 25. This CDR3 comprises 19 residues. Looked up from germline, CDR1 is GTSNPN and CDR2 is SVGIG (reference sequence). Full variable domain (outside the CDR3, taken from reference TRBV30 and TRBJ2-1): SQTIHQWPATLVQPVGSPLSLECTVEGTSNPNLYWYRQAAGRGLQLLFYSVGIGQISSEVPQNLSASRPQDRQFILSSKKLLLSDSGFYLCAWAGYEVRGLASLDEQFFGPGTRLTVL.

The chain carries TRBV28 and TRBJ1-3; 11 bases are shared with TRBD1. Trimming cost V 7 bases and J 1 base; bases outside gene matches: 6. CDR3 size: 16 residues. Germline CDR1 MDHEN, CDR2 SYDVKM. Written as DNA, the CDR3 is TGTGCCAGCACCGACGGACAGGGGGCGTCTGGAAACACCATATATTTT. Translated: CASTDGQGASGNTIYF.

V is TRBV4-3 and J is TRBJ2-4; a weak D match, TRBD1 (5 bases). V was pared by 0 bases and J by 6 bases, with 27 bases between. The CDR3 runs 20 residues. Germline V gene lookup returns CDR1 LGHNA and CDR2 YSLEER. CDR3 nucleotide sequence: TGCGCCAGCAGCCAAGATGGCAATATCGAAGCTCATGGGGCCCCAAACATTCAGTACTTC. Translation gives CASSQDGNIEAHGAPNIQYF.

The chain links TRBV7-2 to TRBJ2-1, with D possibly TRBD2 on 6 matching bases. CDR1 and CDR2 from the germline V gene are SGHTA and FQGNSA. Deletions cut 4 bases from V and 9 bases from J, with 22 bases between. There are 16 residues in the CDR3. CDR3 sequence (DNA): TGTGCCAGCAGCTCCCTCGGCGGGGCAGGGAGTAGTGAGCAGTTCTTC. Amino acid sequence: CASSSLGGAGSSEQFF.

The V and J genes are TRBV18 and TRBJ2-7; 8 positions agree with TRBD1. Germline V gives CDR1 KGHSH, CDR2 LQKENI. V gave up 5 bases and J gave up 3 bases; unmatched junction bases: 6. This CDR3 comprises 14 residues. The CDR3 DNA follows: TGTGCCAGCTCAATGACCGGGACAGGCTACGAGCAGTACTTC. This codes for CASSMTGTGYEQYF.

V is TRBV18 and J is TRBJ2-1; 7 bases fit TRBD2. The V gene end was trimmed by 3 bases and the J gene end by 12 bases; junction bases not matched to a gene: 11. This CDR3 spans 14 amino acids. Looked up from germline, CDR1 is KGHSH and CDR2 is LQKENI. CDR3 nucleotide sequence: TGTGCCAGCTCACCCCCCAGTTCCAGGGAGGGGCAGTTCTTC. This codes for CASSPPSSREGQFF.

CDR3 sequence reads: CASGSLSRGIEQYF. For the CDR3, the DNA is TGTGCCAGCGGCTCTCTCTCCAGGGGAATCGAGCAGTACTTC. This chain links TRBV6-5 with TRBJ2-7; perhaps TRBD1 as D (6 bases). CDR3 length equals 14 residues. CDR1 MNHEY and CDR2 SVGAGI come from the germline V gene. Trimming pared 8 bases from V and 6 bases from J, leaving 20 bases between.

This chain joins TRBV11-2 and TRBJ1-1; maybe TRBD1 (6 bases). The CDR3 has 13 amino acids. Deletions cut 0 bases from V and 6 bases from J, with 8 bases between. Per germline, CDR1 SGHAT and CDR2 FQNNGV. The CDR3 loop reads CASSLDGGAEAFF. CDR3 DNA sequence: TGTGCCAGCAGCTTAGATGGGGGCGCTGAAGCTTTCTTT. The full variable domain, completed using reference TRBV11-2 and TRBJ1-1, is EAGVAQSPRYKIIEKRQSVAFWCNPISGHATLYWYQQILGQGPKLLIQFQNNGVVDDSQLPKDRFSAERLKGVDSTLKIQPAKLEDSAVYLCASSLDGGAEAFFGQGTRLTVV.

The rearrangement uses TRBV7-9 and TRBJ2-7; TRBD1 matches at 7 bases. Trimming at V came to 5 bases and at J to 2 bases, leaving 9 bases not matched to a gene. In germline, CDR1 is SEHNR, CDR2 FQNEAQ (reference sequence). The CDR3 has 15 residues. The CDR3 here is CASSPGTVLAYEQYF. The CDR3 DNA follows: TGTGCCAGCAGCCCCGGGACAGTCTTGGCCTACGAGCAGTACTTC.

This clone was recorded only once. The chain couples TRBV7-9 to TRBJ2-1; possibly TRBD1 for D (6 bases). The CDR3 is 15 residues long. Germline CDR1 is SEHNR and CDR2 is FQNEAQ (reference sequence). V lost 5 bases and J lost 5, with 16 bases in between. The CDR3 spells CASSLRDNGDNEQFF. CDR3 bases: TGTGCCAGCAGCCTCCGGGACAACGGGGACAATGAGCAGTTCTTC.

Concerning this clone itself: Other DNA sequences in this sample translate to the same CDR3. The rearrangement joins TRBV30 to TRBJ1-5, with D uncertain. This CDR3 has 12 residues. V lost 4 bases to trimming and J lost 4 bases, with 8 bases between them. Germline-derived CDR1 and CDR2 are GTSNPN and SVGIG (reference sequence). The CDR3 DNA sequence: TGTGCCTGGAATATCGCGAATCAGCCCCAGCATTTT. This encodes CAWNIANQPQHF. The full variable domain, with the rest looked up from reference TRBV30 and TRBJ1-5, is SQTIHQWPATLVQPVGSPLSLECTVEGTSNPNLYWYRQAAGRGLQLLFYSVGIGQISSEVPQNLSASRPQDRQFILSSKKLLLSDSGFYLCAWNIANQPQHFGDGTRLSIL.

This clone has a count of ten or more. The genes are TRBV7-9 and TRBJ1-4, with D unclear. The germline gives CDR1 SEHNR, CDR2 FQNEAQ (reference sequence). The CDR3 has 12 amino acids. V was cut by 5 bases and J by 6 bases, with 7 bases left in between. The CDR3 here is CASSPFDEKLFF. CDR3 coding DNA: TGTGCCAGCAGCCCGTTTGATGAAAAACTGTTTTTT.

The V call is TRBV30, the J call TRBJ2-7; TRBD2 is a possible D gene (6 bases). Germline-derived CDR1 and CDR2 are GTSNPN and SVGIG (reference sequence). This CDR3 has 13 amino acids. Trimming cost V 3 bases and J 2 bases, with 11 bases left between them. The CDR3 spells CAWSRDSPYEQYF. CDR3 DNA: TGTGCCTGGAGCCGGGACTCCCCCTACGAGCAGTACTTC.

The chain links TRBV5-1 to TRBJ2-1, with 7 bases matching TRBD2. V gave up 0 bases and J gave up 6 bases; unmatched junction bases: 3. CDR1 and CDR2 from the germline V gene are SGHRS and YFSETQ. The CDR3 totals 14 residues. The DNA of the CDR3 is TGCGCCAGCAGCTTGGGCGGGAGTGGCAATGAGCAGTTCTTC. Encoded protein: CASSLGGSGNEQFF.

The V and J genes are TRBV27 and TRBJ2-7, with D possibly TRBD2 on 8 matching bases. CDR3 size: 16 residues. V shed 4 bases and J shed 7 bases, with 23 bases lying between them. The germline CDR1 and CDR2 sequences are MNHEY and SMNVEV (reference sequence). CDR3: CASSSLPGQSGGEQYF. The CDR3 nucleotides are TGTGCCAGCAGTTCCCTCCCGGGACAGTCGGGGGGGGAGCAGTACTTC.

V and J are TRBV29-1 and TRBJ1-1, with 7 bases matching TRBD1. The germline gives CDR1 SQVTM, CDR2 ANQGSEA. The CDR3 contains 13 residues. V lost 0 bases to trimming and J lost 10 bases; unmatched junction nucleotides: 8. CDR3 bases: TGCAGCGTTGAAGATCGAAGGGGGCCGGGAGCTTTCTTT. It encodes CSVEDRRGPGAFF. Based on the CDR3 plus reference TRBV29-1 and TRBJ1-1, the full variable domain is SAVISQKPSRDICQRGTSLTIQCQVDSQVTMMFWYRQQPGQSLTLIATANQGSEATYESGFVIDKFPISRPNLTFSTLTVSNMSPEDSSIYLCSVEDRRGPGAFFGQGTRLTVV.

The chain has TRBV6-5 and TRBJ1-4, with D perhaps TRBD1 (5 bases). In germline, CDR1 is MNHEY, CDR2 SVGAGI. The CDR3 length is 14 residues. V dropped 6 bases and J dropped 2 bases, with 10 bases sitting between them. The CDR3 sequence is CASRRTTTNEKLFF. The CDR3 nucleotides read TGTGCCAGCAGGCGGACAACGACTAATGAAAAACTGTTTTTT.

A few counts support this clone. The chain employs TRBV10-2 and TRBJ2-5; D possibly corresponds to TRBD2 (6 bases). Germline loops: CDR1 WSHSY, CDR2 SAAADI. V lost 9 bases to trimming and J lost 0 bases, with 11 bases between them. The CDR3 spans 13 residues. The chain's CDR3 is CASGGQYQETQYF. CDR3 in DNA: TGCGCCAGTGGAGGGCAGTACCAAGAGACCCAGTACTTC.

The V and J genes are TRBV28 and TRBJ1-5; tentatively, D is TRBD1 (6 bases). There are 17 residues in the CDR3. Germline V lookup: CDR1 MDHEN, CDR2 SYDVKM. V lost 7 bases, J lost 0 bases, and 19 bases lay in between. The CDR3 loop reads CASMEQGRGYSNQPQHF. The CDR3 coding sequence is TGTGCCAGCATGGAACAGGGTAGGGGATATAGCAATCAGCCCCAGCATTTT.

The chain is built from TRBV5-1 and TRBJ1-3; D uncertain. The CDR3 extends over 16 amino acids. Trimming cost V 4 bases and J 0 bases, with 14 bases left between them. Germline V gene data show CDR1 as SGHRS and CDR2 as YFSETQ. The DNA for the CDR3 is TGCGCCAGCAGCCCTCGCCAAGCTTCCTCTGGAAACACCATATATTTT. Translation: CASSPRQASSGNTIYF.

This chain joins TRBV4-2 and TRBJ2-3; 9 bases fit TRBD2. Germline CDR1 reads LGHNA; CDR2 reads YNFKEQ. Germline trimming cut 4 bases from V and 7 bases from J; bases unmatched to any gene: 15. This CDR3 is built from 17 residues. This chain's CDR3 is CASSPAVVAGGLNTQYF. As DNA, the CDR3 is TGTGCCAGCAGCCCAGCGGTTGTGGCGGGGGGGCTGAATACGCAGTATTTT.

The V gene is TRBV27, the J gene TRBJ2-7, with 14 bases identical to TRBD2. Germline CDR1 reads MNHEY; CDR2 reads SMNVEV (reference sequence). The ends lost 8 bases at V and 4 bases at J; junction bases unmatched: 7. CDR3 size: 15 residues. Here the CDR3 reads CASSSGLAGGYEQYF. The CDR3 DNA is TGTGCCAGCTCCTCCGGACTAGCGGGAGGTTACGAGCAGTACTTC.

In this sample, this clone turned up once. The chain combines TRBV9 with TRBJ2-7; D perhaps matches TRBD2 (8 bases). The ends were cut back, 3 bases at V and 1 base at J, with 14 bases in the middle. CDR1 and CDR2 from the germline V gene are SGDLS and YYNGEE. The CDR3 loop spans 15 amino acids. The chain's CDR3 is CASSEGASGSYEQYF. The CDR3 DNA reads as TGTGCCAGCAGCGAGGGGGCTAGCGGGTCCTACGAGCAGTACTTC.

This chain uses TRBV28 with TRBJ1-2; D call uncertain. This CDR3 region has 12 residues. Germline V gives CDR1 MDHEN, CDR2 SYDVKM. V lost 5 bases, J lost 4 bases, and 8 bases lay in between. The CDR3 DNA reads TGTGCCAGCAGTCTCGGACTCTATGGCTACACCTTC. It is translated as CASSLGLYGYTF.

The chain has TRBV19 and TRBJ2-2; 7 nucleotides agree with TRBD2. With 4 bases clipped from V and 1 base from J, the junction kept 3 bases outside the gene matches. Germline CDR1 is LNHDA and CDR2 is SQIVND (reference sequence). The CDR3 consists of 15 residues. The CDR3 is CASSTVAGNTGELFF. In DNA, the CDR3 is TGTGCCAGTAGTACCGTAGCGGGGAACACCGGGGAGCTGTTTTTT.

The chain uses TRBV7-2 and TRBJ2-5, with 10 bases identical to TRBD1. Trimming removed 4 bases from V and 5 bases from J; junction bases left unmatched: 7. CDR1 SGHTA and CDR2 FQGNSA come from the germline V gene. This CDR3 region has 15 residues. CDR3 loop: CASSSGQGKRETQYF. The CDR3 region has the DNA TGTGCCAGCAGCTCGGGACAGGGGAAGCGGGAGACCCAGTACTTC.

The rearrangement links TRBV7-2 to TRBJ2-7; 8 bases line up with TRBD2. This CDR3 has 15 residues. With V trimmed by 4 bases and J by 2 bases, 7 bases remained unmatched. CDR1 is SGHTA, CDR2 FQGNSA, per germline. CDR3 nucleotides: TGTGCCAGCAGCTCACCGGGACTAGACACCTACGAGCAGTACTTC. Its protein product is CASSSPGLDTYEQYF.

CDR3 region: CASSLIQGRREQYF. As DNA, the CDR3 is TGTGCCAGCAGTTTAATTCAGGGGCGGCGCGAGCAGTACTTC. The chain is built from TRBV28 and TRBJ2-7; TRBD1 might be the D (6 bases). The CDR3 runs to 14 residues. V lost 2 bases and J 6 bases, leaving 14 bases between the germline ends. Looked up from germline, CDR1 is MDHEN and CDR2 is SYDVKM.

The V gene is TRBV7-3, the J gene TRBJ2-7; the match to TRBD1 covers 8 bases. Germline V gives CDR1 SGHTA, CDR2 FQGTGA. This CDR3 is 13 amino acids long. V lost 5 bases to trimming and J lost 7 bases; unmatched junction nucleotides: 7. CDR3 nucleotides: TGTGCCAGCAGCGGATACGGACAGGGAGAGCAGTACTTC. It specifies CASSGYGQGEQYF.